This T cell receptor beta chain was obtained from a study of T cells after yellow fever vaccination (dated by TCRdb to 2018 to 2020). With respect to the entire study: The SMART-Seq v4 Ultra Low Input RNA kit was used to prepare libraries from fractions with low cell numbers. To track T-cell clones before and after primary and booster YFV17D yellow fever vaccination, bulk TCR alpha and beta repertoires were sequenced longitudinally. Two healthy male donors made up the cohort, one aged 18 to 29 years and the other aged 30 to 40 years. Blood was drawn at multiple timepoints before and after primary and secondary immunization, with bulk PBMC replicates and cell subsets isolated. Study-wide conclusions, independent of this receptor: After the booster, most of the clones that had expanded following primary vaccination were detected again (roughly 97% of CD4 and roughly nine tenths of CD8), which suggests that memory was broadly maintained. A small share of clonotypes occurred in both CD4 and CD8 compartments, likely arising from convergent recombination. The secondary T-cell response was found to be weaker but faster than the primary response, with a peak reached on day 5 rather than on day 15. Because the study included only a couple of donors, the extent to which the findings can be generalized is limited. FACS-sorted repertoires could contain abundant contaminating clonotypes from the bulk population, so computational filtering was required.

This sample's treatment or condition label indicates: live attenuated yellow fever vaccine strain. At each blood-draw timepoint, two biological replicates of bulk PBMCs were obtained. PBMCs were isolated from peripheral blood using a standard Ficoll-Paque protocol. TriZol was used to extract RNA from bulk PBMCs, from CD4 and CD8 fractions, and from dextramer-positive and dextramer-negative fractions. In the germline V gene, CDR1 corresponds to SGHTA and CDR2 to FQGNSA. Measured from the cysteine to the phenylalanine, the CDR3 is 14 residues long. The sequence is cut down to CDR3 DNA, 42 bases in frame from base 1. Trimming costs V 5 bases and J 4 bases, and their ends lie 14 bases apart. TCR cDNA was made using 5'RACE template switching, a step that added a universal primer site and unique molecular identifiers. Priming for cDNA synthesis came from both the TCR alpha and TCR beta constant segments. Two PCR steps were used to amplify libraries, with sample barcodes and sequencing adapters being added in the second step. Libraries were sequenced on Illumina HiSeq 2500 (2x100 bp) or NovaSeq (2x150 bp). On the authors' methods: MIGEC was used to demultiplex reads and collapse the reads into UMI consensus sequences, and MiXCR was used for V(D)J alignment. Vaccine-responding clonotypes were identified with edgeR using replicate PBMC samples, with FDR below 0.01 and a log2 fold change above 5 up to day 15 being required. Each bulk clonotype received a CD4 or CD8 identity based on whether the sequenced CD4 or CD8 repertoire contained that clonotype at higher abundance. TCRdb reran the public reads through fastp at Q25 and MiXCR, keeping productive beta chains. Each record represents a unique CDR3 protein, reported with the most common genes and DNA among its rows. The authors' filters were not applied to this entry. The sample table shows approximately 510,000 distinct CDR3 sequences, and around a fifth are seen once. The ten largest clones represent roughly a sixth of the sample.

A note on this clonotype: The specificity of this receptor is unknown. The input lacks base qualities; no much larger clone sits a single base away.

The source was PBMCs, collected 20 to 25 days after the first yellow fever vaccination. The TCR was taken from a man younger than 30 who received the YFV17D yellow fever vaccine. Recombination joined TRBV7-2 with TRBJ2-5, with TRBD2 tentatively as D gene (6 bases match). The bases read TGTGCCAGCAGCCCGGGACTCCATGGAGAGACCCAGTACTTC. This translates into CASSPGLHGETQYF.